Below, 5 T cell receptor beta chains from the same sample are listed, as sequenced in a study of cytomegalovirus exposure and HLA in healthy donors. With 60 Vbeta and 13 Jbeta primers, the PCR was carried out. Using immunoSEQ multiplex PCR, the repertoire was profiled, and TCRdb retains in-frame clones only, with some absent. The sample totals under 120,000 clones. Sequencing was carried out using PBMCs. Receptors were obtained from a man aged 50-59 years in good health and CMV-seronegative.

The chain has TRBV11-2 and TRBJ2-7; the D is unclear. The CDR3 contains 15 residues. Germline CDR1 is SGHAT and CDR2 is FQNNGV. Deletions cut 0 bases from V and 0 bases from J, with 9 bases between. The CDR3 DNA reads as TGTGCCAGCAGCTTAGAGGTACTATACTCCTACGAGCAGTACTTC. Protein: CASSLEVLYSYEQYF.

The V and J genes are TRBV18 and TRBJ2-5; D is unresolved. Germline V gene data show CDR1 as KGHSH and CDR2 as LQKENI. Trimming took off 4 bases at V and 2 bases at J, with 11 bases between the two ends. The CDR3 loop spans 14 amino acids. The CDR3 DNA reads TGTGCCAGCTCACAAGCGAACAAGCAAGAGACCCAGTACTTC. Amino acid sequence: CASSQANKQETQYF.

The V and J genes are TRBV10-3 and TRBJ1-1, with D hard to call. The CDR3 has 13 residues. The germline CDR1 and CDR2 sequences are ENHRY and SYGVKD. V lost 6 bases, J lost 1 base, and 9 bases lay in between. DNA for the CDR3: TGTGCCATCAGAACCTCAGGGAACACTGAAGCTTTCTTT. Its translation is CAIRTSGNTEAFF.

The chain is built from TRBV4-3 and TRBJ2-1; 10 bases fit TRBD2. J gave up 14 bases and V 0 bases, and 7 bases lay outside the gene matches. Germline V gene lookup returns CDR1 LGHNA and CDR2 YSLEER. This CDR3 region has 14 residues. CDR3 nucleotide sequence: TGCGCCAGCAGCCAAGATCGGAAGCGGGAGGGGGAGTTCTTC. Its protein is CASSQDRKREGEFF.

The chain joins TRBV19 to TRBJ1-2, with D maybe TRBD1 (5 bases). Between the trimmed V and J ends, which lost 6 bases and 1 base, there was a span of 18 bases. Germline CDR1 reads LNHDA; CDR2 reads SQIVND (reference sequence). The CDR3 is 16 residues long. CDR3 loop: CASSPRGAGFNYGYTF. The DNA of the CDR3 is TGTGCCAGTAGCCCTCGCGGGGCAGGCTTTAACTATGGCTACACCTTC.